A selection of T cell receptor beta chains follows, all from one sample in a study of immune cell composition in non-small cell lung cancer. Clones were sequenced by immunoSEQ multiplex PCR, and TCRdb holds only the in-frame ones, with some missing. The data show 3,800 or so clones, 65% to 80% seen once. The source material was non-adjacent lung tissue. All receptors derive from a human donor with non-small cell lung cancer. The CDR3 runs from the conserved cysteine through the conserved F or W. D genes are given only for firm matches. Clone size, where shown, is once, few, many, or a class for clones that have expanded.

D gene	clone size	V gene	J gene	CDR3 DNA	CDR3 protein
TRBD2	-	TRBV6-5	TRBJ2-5	TGTGCCAGCAGAGGACTAGCGTTTCAAGAGACCCAGTACTTC	CASRGLAFQETQYF
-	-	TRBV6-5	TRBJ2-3	TGTGCCAGCAGTTACAGGGGAGATACGCAGTATTTT	CASSYRGDTQYF
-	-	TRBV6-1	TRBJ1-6	TGTGCCAGCACCACGAGGGAGAATTCACCCCTCCACTTT	CASTTRENSPLHF
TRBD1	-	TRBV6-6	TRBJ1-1	TGTGCCAGCAGTTCCCAGACAGGGATGGGGACTGAAGCTTTCTTT	CASSSQTGMGTEAFF
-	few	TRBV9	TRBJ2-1	TGTGCCAGCAGCTCGCAGACAGGGGGCCTAGCGGGAGGAATTGAGCAGTTCTTC	CASSSQTGGLAGGIEQFF
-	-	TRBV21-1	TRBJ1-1	TGTGCCAGCAGCAAAGTCAGTCGGGGAAACACTGAAGCTTTCTTT	CASSKVSRGNTEAFF
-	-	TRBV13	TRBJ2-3	TGTGCCAGCAGCCAAACCACAGGGATGAAAGGCACAGATACGCAGTATTTT	CASSQTTGMKGTDTQYF
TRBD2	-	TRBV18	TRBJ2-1	TGTGCCAGCTCACTTTCCACGGGACTAACCTACAATGAGCAGTTCTTC	CASSLSTGLTYNEQFF
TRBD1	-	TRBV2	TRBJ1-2	TGTGCCAGCAGAGACAGGGGTGGGAACTATGGCTACACCTTC	CASRDRGGNYGYTF
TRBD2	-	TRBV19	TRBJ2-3	TGTGCCAGTAGTATGACTAGCGGGGTGGTAGATACGCAGTATTTT	CASSMTSGVVDTQYF
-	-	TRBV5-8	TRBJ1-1	TGTGCCAGCAGCCGCCGACAACATAAGAAAAACACTGAAGCTTTCTTT	CASSRRQHKKNTEAFF
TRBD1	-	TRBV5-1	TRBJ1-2	TGCGCCAGCAGCTTACGTACCGGGACAGGTTTTTATGGCTACACCTTC	CASSLRTGTGFYGYTF
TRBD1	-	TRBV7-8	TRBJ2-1	TGTGCCAGCAGCTTATTCTGGGGACAGGGGTCGTTCTATGAGCAGTTCTTC	CASSLFWGQGSFYEQFF
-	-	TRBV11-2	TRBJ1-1	TGTGCCAGCAGCTTTCAAACAATCACTGAAGCTTTCTTT	CASSFQTITEAFF
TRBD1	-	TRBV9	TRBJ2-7	TGTGCCAGCAGCGTTGGACAGGGTCCAGGCGAGCAGTACTTC	CASSVGQGPGEQYF
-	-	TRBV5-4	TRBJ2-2	TGTGCCAGCAGCTTTACTCGCTCACCGAACACCGGGGAGCTGTTTTTT	CASSFTRSPNTGELFF
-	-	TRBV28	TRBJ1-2	TGTGCCAGCAGTTTTAGAGTAGGCTACACCTTC	CASSFRVGYTF
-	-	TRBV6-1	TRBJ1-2	TGTGCCAGCAGTCACAGGGACTATGGCTACACCTTC	CASSHRDYGYTF
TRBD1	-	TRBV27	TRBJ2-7	TGTGCCAGCAGTTTCGGACAGGATCAGCAGTACTTC	CASSFGQDQQYF
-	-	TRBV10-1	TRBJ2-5	TGCGCCAGCAGTGAAACAGCATGGGAGACCCAGTACTTC	CASSETAWETQYF
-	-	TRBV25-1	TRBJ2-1	TGTGCCAGCAGTGAATCCCACAGGTACAATGAGCAGTTCTTC	CASSESHRYNEQFF
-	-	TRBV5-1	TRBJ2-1	TGCGCCAGCAGCCTCCAGGAATACAATGAGCAGTTCTTC	CASSLQEYNEQFF
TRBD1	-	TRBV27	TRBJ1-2	TGTGCCACCATACCCCCTGGACAGGAAGGGGTTGGGGGCTACACCTTC	CATIPPGQEGVGGYTF
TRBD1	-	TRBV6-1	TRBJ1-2	TGTGCCAGCAGTGGGGACAGGCTGGGGGGCTACACCTTC	CASSGDRLGGYTF
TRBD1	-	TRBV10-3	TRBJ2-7	TGTGCCATCAGTGATCCCGGACAGGTGAGCTCCTACGAGCAGTACTTC	CAISDPGQVSSYEQYF
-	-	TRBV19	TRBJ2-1	TGTGCCAGTAGCGGGCGGGTTTACAATGAGCAGTTCTTC	CASSGRVYNEQFF